This T cell receptor (beta chain) was recorded in a study of blood T cell repertoires in COVID-19. Study background: Donors in the United States, Italy and Spain gave samples during acute or convalescent COVID-19. PBMCs, B-cell-depleted T cells, or T cells were the source of the cDNA or gDNA that made up the material.

The protocol was immunoSEQ multiplex PCR, while the TCRdb copy is restricted to in-frame clones and leaves out a portion. The sample carries about 270,000 clones, approximately 83% recorded once. Germline V CDR1 and CDR2: MRHNA, SNTAGT. V gave up 5 bases and J gave up 7 bases; unmatched junction bases: 6. The CDR3 runs to 14 residues. This clone was counted ten times or more. The V gene is TRBV6-4, the J gene TRBJ2-3, with 10 bases identical to TRBD2. The TCR sequence derives from a woman aged 45-65 years who had recovered from COVID-19. The sequenced sample consisted of peripheral blood. CDR3 sequence (DNA): TGTGCCAGCAGTAGCGGGGGGGCCGTGAATACGCAGTATTTT. Translating gives CASSSGGAVNTQYF.